A single sample gave rise to the 22 T cell receptor beta chains below, sequenced in a study of T-cell memory formation after mild COVID-19. TCRdb itself ran the 5' RACE reads through MiXCR, one entry per CDR3 protein. The data contain some 440,000 distinct CDR3 sequences, roughly 23% of them singletons. Material: PBMCs or a T cell subset sorted from them (not recorded which). Every receptor here comes from an adult woman who had mild COVID-19 (a few samples of this study predate the infection). Cell type and time point are not known.

This clonotype showed up just a few times. The CDR3 bases are TGCGCCAGCAGCCAAAGTAGACAGGGATTAACTGAAGCTTTCTTT. It translates to CASSQSRQGLTEAFF. The rearrangement joins TRBV4-1 to TRBJ1-1; TRBD1 matches 7 bases. Germline V gene sequence: CDR1 MGHRA, CDR2 YSYEKL. With V trimmed by 2 bases and J by 5 bases, 8 bases remained unmatched. This CDR3 has 15 residues.

J is TRBJ2-3 and V is TRBV10-3, with 8 bases identical to TRBD1. Germline values: CDR1 ENHRY, CDR2 SYGVKD. The CDR3 runs 14 residues. V dropped 10 bases and J dropped 5; count of bases not matched to a gene: 11. CDR3 sequence reads: CATRQGPSVDTQYF. DNA of the CDR3: TGTGCCACCAGACAGGGGCCGTCGGTAGATACGCAGTATTTT.

This clonotype has just a few counts. The chain has TRBV28 and TRBJ2-7; D uncertain. Between the trimmed V and J ends, which lost 3 bases and 0 bases, there was a span of 9 bases. Germline CDR1 reads MDHEN; CDR2 reads SYDVKM. The CDR3 loop spans 14 amino acids. In DNA, the CDR3 is TGTGCCAGCAGTTTGGGAAGGCCCTCCTACGAGCAGTACTTC. This sequence encodes CASSLGRPSYEQYF.

This clonotype was seen a few times. The chain employs TRBV7-8 and TRBJ2-4, with TRBD2 matching over 8 bases. The germline CDR1 and CDR2 sequences are SGHVS and FQNEAQ. Unmatched junction bases numbered 8, after V lost 4 bases and J lost 6 bases. The CDR3 spans 15 residues. The CDR3 coding sequence is TGTGCCAGCAGCTACCCGGGGGGGAGGGCAAACATTCAGTACTTC. This translates into CASSYPGGRANIQYF.

The chain couples TRBV12-3 or TRBV12-4 to TRBJ1-6; D is ambiguous. V was cut by 7 bases and J by 10 bases, with 20 bases left in between. The CDR3 is 15 amino acids. The CDR3 protein is CASNQWGTAKSPLHF. For the CDR3, the DNA is TGTGCCAGCAACCAATGGGGTACAGCTAAGTCACCCCTCCACTTT.

This clonotype was counted between two and nine times. The chain couples TRBV7-9 to TRBJ2-2, with D possibly matching TRBD2 (6 bases). Trimming took 2 bases from V and 7 from J, leaving 14 bases between them. The CDR3 spans 15 residues. Germline CDR1 and CDR2: SEHNR and FQNEAQ (reference sequence). CDR3 residues: CASSLPGELHGELFF. The CDR3 DNA reads as TGTGCCAGCAGCTTACCGGGAGAGTTACACGGGGAGCTGTTTTTT.

This clonotype has a handful of counts. V gene TRBV5-1 combines with J gene TRBJ2-7; D could derive from TRBD1 or TRBD2 (5 bases each). V was shortened by 2 bases and J by 4 bases, with 10 bases between the two germline ends. Germline values: CDR1 SGHRS, CDR2 YFSETQ. The CDR3 is 13 residues long. Here the CDR3 reads CASSLSGHYEQYF. The CDR3 bases are TGCGCCAGCAGCTTATCGGGGCATTACGAGCAGTACTTC.

V is TRBV20-1 and J is TRBJ1-2; tentatively, D is TRBD1 (5 bases). Trimming took 1 base from V and 8 from J, leaving 11 bases between them. CDR1 and CDR2 (germline): DFQATT, SNEGSKA (reference sequence). This CDR3 region has 12 residues. CDR3: CSARVAGWGYTF. CDR3 nucleotide sequence: TGCAGTGCTAGAGTGGCAGGGTGGGGCTACACCTTC.

The chain uses TRBV7-9 and TRBJ1-1; D not resolved. CDR3 length equals 12 residues. Germline CDR1 reads SEHNR; CDR2 reads FQNEAQ (reference sequence). V was cut by 1 base and J by 3 bases, with 3 bases left in between. DNA of the CDR3: TGTGCCAGCAGCTTAGTATACACTGAAGCTTTCTTT. Translation gives CASSLVYTEAFF.

The chain combines TRBV7-6 with TRBJ2-2; 8 bases are a match to TRBD1. J lost 5 bases, V lost 2 bases, and 1 base had no gene match. Germline CDR1 is SGHVS and CDR2 is FNYEAQ. The length of the CDR3 is 14 residues. DNA for the CDR3: TGTGCCAGCAGCTTAAACAGGGGGACCGGGGAGCTGTTTTTT. It is translated as CASSLNRGTGELFF.

Here the CDR3 reads CASSPDSPNSPLHF. CDR3 coding DNA: TGTGCCAGCAGCCCCGACAGTCCCAATTCACCCCTCCACTTT. The chain couples TRBV6-5 to TRBJ1-6, with D possibly matching TRBD1 (5 bases). CDR1 and CDR2 from the germline V gene are MNHEY and SVGAGI. Between the trimmed V and J ends, which lost 6 bases and 7 bases, there was a span of 13 bases. The CDR3 length is 14 residues.

The rearrangement links TRBV14 to TRBJ2-4; a possible D gene is TRBD1 (5 bases). There are 13 residues in the CDR3. Trimming shortened V by 5 bases and J by 6 bases, and 11 bases separated the two germline ends. CDR1 is SGHDN, CDR2 FVKESK, per germline. The CDR3 region is CASSVTAGNIQYF. CDR3 in DNA: TGTGCCAGCAGCGTGACAGCTGGAAACATTCAGTACTTC.

The V call is TRBV4-1, the J call TRBJ2-1; D is undetermined. Looked up from germline, CDR1 is MGHRA and CDR2 is YSYEKL. The CDR3 is made up of 15 amino acids. Between the trimmed V and J ends, which lost 4 bases and 4 bases, there was a span of 14 bases. The CDR3 DNA reads TGCGCCAGCAGCCCTGGTGTAGGGAATTACAATGAGCAGTTCTTC. Its protein is CASSPGVGNYNEQFF.

This clonotype was counted between two and nine times. This chain uses TRBV5-1 with TRBJ2-3, with TRBD2 matching over 8 bases. This CDR3 has 15 residues. The V gene end was trimmed by 4 bases and the J gene end by 8 bases; junction bases not matched to a gene: 12. The germline V gene has CDR1 SGHRS and CDR2 YFSETQ. CDR3 region: CASSLTSDAQGTQYF. In DNA form, the CDR3 reads TGCGCCAGCAGCCTGACTAGCGACGCTCAGGGTACGCAGTATTTT. Using reference TRBV5-1 and TRBJ2-3 for the parts outside the CDR3, the full variable domain is KAGVTQTPRYLIKTRGQQVTLSCSPISGHRSVSWYQQTPGQGLQFLFEYFSETQRNKGNFPGRFSGRQFSNSRSEMNVSTLELGDSALYLCASSLTSDAQGTQYFGPGTRLTVL.

The sample holds a few counts of this clonotype. V usage is TRBV29-1 and J usage is TRBJ1-1; TRBD1 agrees at 7 bases. Germline V lookup: CDR1 SQVTM, CDR2 ANQGSEA. The CDR3 length is 12 residues. V shed 5 bases and J 1 base; nucleotides not matched to a gene: 1. CDR3 protein: CSVRQGNTEAFF. CDR3 in DNA: TGCAGCGTTCGACAGGGGAACACTGAAGCTTTCTTT.

In its sample, this clonotype was seen a few times. The rearrangement links TRBV6-2 or TRBV6-3 to TRBJ1-1; 8 bases are a match to TRBD1. The V gene end was trimmed by 6 bases and the J gene end by 2 bases; junction bases not matched to a gene: 5. Germline V gives CDR1 MNHEY, CDR2 SVGEGT. The CDR3 loop spans 14 amino acids. In DNA, the CDR3 is TGTGCCAGCAGCCGAGGGACAGGCAACACTGAAGCTTTCTTT. Encoded protein: CASSRGTGNTEAFF.

A few counts support this clonotype. The CDR3 nucleotides are TGTGCCAGCAGTCCACAGGGTAAGGACACTGAAGCTTTCTTT. Residues: CASSPQGKDTEAFF. V gene TRBV5-4 combines with J gene TRBJ1-1; D might be TRBD1 (6 bases). V dropped 5 bases and J dropped 3 bases, with 14 bases sitting between them. Germline CDR1 is SGHNT and CDR2 is YYREEE (reference sequence). The length of the CDR3 is 14 residues.

CDR3 DNA: TGTGCCGTCCGAGGACAGGGGGCAGATACGCAGTATTTT. Its translation: CAVRGQGADTQYF. The V gene is TRBV10-3, the J gene TRBJ2-3; 10 positions match TRBD1. Unmatched junction bases numbered 6, after V lost 11 bases and J lost 4 bases. The germline gives CDR1 ENHRY, CDR2 SYGVKD. This CDR3 contains 13 residues.

There are many counts of this clonotype. The chain links TRBV1 to TRBJ1-2; the tabulated D call, TRBD1, remains unverified against the DNA. TRBV1 is designated a pseudogene. CDR3 length: 11 residues. CDR3 protein: CTTLTPAGYTF. The CDR3 DNA follows: TGCACCACCCTGACCCCCGCAGGCTACACCTTC.

This clonotype was observed a few times. This chain connects TRBV7-3 to TRBJ2-3, with a tentative D call TRBD1 (5 bases). The CDR3 has 16 amino acids. Germline V gene lookup returns CDR1 SGHTA and CDR2 FQGTGA. V was clipped by 2 bases and J by 2 bases, with 14 bases between them. The CDR3 protein is CASSLGAERSTDTQYF. CDR3 in DNA: TGTGCCAGCAGCTTAGGGGCCGAGAGGTCCACAGATACGCAGTATTTT. The whole variable domain, filled in from reference TRBV7-3 and TRBJ2-3, reads GAGVSQTPSNKVTEKGKYVELRCDPISGHTALYWYRQSLGQGPEFLIYFQGTGAADDSGLPNDRFFAVRPEGSVSTLKIQRTERGDSAVYLCASSLGAERSTDTQYFGPGTRLTVL.

The chain links TRBV12-3 or TRBV12-4 to TRBJ2-2; no definite D call. CDR3 length: 13 amino acids. V was pared by 4 bases and J by 1 base, with 4 bases between. The CDR3 bases are TGTGCCAGCAGTTCAATGAACACCGGGGAGCTGTTTTTT. Translation gives CASSSMNTGELFF.

This clonotype was detected only a few times. This chain connects TRBV20-1 to TRBJ2-1; D may correspond to TRBD1 or TRBD2 (5 bases each). The CDR3 contains 15 residues. V lost 4 bases and J 0 bases, leaving 13 bases between the germline ends. Germline V CDR1 and CDR2: DFQATT, SNEGSKA (reference sequence). CDR3 coding DNA: TGCAGTGCTATGAGGGGCCATAGCTCCTACAATGAGCAGTTCTTC. Amino acids: CSAMRGHSSYNEQFF.